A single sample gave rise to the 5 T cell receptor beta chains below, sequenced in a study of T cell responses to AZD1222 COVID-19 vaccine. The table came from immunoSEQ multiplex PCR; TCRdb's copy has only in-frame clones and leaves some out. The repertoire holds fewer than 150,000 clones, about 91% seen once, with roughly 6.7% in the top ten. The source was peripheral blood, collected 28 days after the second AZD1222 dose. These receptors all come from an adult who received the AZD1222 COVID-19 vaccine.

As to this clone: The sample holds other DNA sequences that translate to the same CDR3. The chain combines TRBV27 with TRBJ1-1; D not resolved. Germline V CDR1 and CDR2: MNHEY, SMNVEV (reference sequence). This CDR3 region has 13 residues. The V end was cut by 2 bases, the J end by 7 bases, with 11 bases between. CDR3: CASSLREGSEAFF. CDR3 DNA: TGTGCCAGCAGTTTACGGGAGGGTAGTGAAGCTTTCTTT.

This CDR3 is CASSFHRNTIYF. The CDR3 DNA follows: TGTGCCAGCAGTTTCCACCGAAACACCATATATTTT. The chain has TRBV28 and TRBJ1-3; unclear D gene. This CDR3 has 12 amino acids. The V gene lost 3 bases and the J gene lost 5 bases, with 5 bases spanning the gap. Germline V gene data show CDR1 as MDHEN and CDR2 as SYDVKM.

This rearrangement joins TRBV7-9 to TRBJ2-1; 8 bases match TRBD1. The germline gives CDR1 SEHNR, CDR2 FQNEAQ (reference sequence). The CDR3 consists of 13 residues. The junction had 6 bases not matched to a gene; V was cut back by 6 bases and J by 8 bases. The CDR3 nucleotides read TGTGCCAGCAGTCGATTACAGGGGGATGAGCAGTTCTTC. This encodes CASSRLQGDEQFF.

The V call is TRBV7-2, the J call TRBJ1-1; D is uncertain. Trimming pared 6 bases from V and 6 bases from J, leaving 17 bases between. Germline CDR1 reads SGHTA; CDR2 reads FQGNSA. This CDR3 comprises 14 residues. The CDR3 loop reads CASRPRTGGSEAFF. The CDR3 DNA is TGTGCCAGCAGACCTCGGACCGGAGGGTCTGAAGCTTTCTTT.

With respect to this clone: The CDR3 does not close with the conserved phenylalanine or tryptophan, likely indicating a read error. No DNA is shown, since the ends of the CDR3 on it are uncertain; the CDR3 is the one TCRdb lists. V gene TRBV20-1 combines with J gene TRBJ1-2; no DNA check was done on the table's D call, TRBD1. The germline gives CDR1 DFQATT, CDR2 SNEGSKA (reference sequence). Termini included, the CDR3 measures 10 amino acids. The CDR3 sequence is CSARADREVV.